What follows are 3 T cell receptor beta chains derived from one specimen sequenced in a study of T-cell reconstitution after alpha-beta-depleted transplantation in children. A library of TCRbeta sequences, prepared with unique molecular identifiers, was generated. MiXCR, run by TCRdb on the PCR reads, gives a single entry per CDR3 protein. This sample yields 800,000 to 1,000,000 distinct CDR3 sequences, of which about 26% are seen a single time; 25% to 35% belongs to the top ten. Here the sequenced sample was PBMCs, mostly from graft donor cells, taken 360 days after TCRalphabeta/CD19-depleted stem cell transplant. The receptors shown here come from a boy younger than two who had a stem cell transplant for SCID, so the T cells may come from the graft donor.

This chain connects TRBV12-3 or TRBV12-4 to TRBJ2-1; 12 bases agree with TRBD2. V gave up 5 bases and J gave up 6 bases; unmatched junction bases: 11. This CDR3 is built from 17 residues. The CDR3 region has the DNA TGTGCCAGCAGTACCCTAGCGGGGGGGCGAGGGTTCAATGAGCAGTTCTTC. As protein: CASSTLAGGRGFNEQFF.

The chain employs TRBV7-3 and TRBJ1-2; D is undetermined. CDR1 is SGHTA, CDR2 FQGTGA, per germline. Trimming cost V 5 bases and J 2 bases, with 9 bases left between them. CDR3 length equals 13 residues. CDR3 in DNA: TGTGCCAGCAGCCCTGACCCCAACTATGGCTACACCTTC. It is translated as CASSPDPNYGYTF.

This clonotype was detected only a few times. This rearrangement joins TRBV12-3 or TRBV12-4 to TRBJ1-1; no clear D gene. The V end was cut by 5 bases, the J end by 8 bases, with 15 bases between. The CDR3 length is 13 residues. CDR3 sequence (DNA): TGTGCCAGCAGTCCGAGATTTTCATCCGAAGCTTTCTTT. Amino acid sequence: CASSPRFSSEAFF.